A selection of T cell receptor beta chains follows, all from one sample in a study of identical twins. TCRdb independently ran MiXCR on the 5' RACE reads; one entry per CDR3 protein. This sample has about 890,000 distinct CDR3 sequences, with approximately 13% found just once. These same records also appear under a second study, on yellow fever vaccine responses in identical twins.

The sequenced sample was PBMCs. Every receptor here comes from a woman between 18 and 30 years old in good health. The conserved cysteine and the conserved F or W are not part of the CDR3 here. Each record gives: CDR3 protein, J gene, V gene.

CDR3aa: ASSLTGLNEKLF
j_gene: TRBJ1-4
v_gene: TRBV6-1

CDR3aa: SVEGTSGITDTQY
j_gene: TRBJ2-3
v_gene: TRBV29-1

CDR3aa: ASSFSIQGSSNGGELF
j_gene: TRBJ2-2
v_gene: TRBV5-1

CDR3aa: ASSFTLANTEAF
j_gene: TRBJ1-1
v_gene: TRBV7-9

CDR3aa: ASSLLLAKNIQY
j_gene: TRBJ2-4
v_gene: TRBV11-2

CDR3aa: ASGLEPGHKVQPQH
j_gene: TRBJ1-5
v_gene: TRBV12-5

CDR3aa: ASSSSGKGYEQY
j_gene: TRBJ2-7
v_gene: TRBV2

CDR3aa: SARFSGAYNEQF
j_gene: TRBJ2-1
v_gene: TRBV20-1

CDR3aa: ASSNRDSGF
j_gene: TRBJ1-1
v_gene: TRBV7-2

CDR3aa: ASSVQTTEAF
j_gene: TRBJ1-1
v_gene: TRBV9

CDR3aa: SARVSGTPDTQY
j_gene: TRBJ2-3
v_gene: TRBV20-1

CDR3aa: ASRSRGPTNTEAF
j_gene: TRBJ1-1
v_gene: TRBV6-1

CDR3aa: ASSKDGLISYNEQF
j_gene: TRBJ2-1
v_gene: TRBV19

CDR3aa: ATSSFRNTEAF
j_gene: TRBJ1-1
v_gene: TRBV15

CDR3aa: ASGPGVRTEAF
j_gene: TRBJ1-1
v_gene: TRBV7-2

CDR3aa: SASFWADQETQY
j_gene: TRBJ2-5
v_gene: TRBV20-1

CDR3aa: ASSLARESVD
j_gene: TRBJ1-2
v_gene: TRBV7-9

CDR3aa: ATSPGATSSYEQY
j_gene: TRBJ2-7
v_gene: TRBV19

CDR3aa: SARAGEESNQPQH
j_gene: TRBJ1-5
v_gene: TRBV20-1

CDR3aa: ASTKETQY
j_gene: TRBJ2-5
v_gene: TRBV2

CDR3aa: ASSPSGIMLRTDTQY
j_gene: TRBJ2-3
v_gene: TRBV28

CDR3aa: SARRPYTDTGELF
j_gene: TRBJ2-2
v_gene: TRBV20-1

CDR3aa: ASSLSDSRNEQF
j_gene: TRBJ2-1
v_gene: TRBV5-1

CDR3aa: ASSVAGGLDEQF
j_gene: TRBJ2-1
v_gene: TRBV9

CDR3aa: ASTQGTGSSYEQY
j_gene: TRBJ2-7
v_gene: TRBV28

CDR3aa: ASYQTRLAGGATGELF
j_gene: TRBJ2-2
v_gene: TRBV10-2

CDR3aa: SARDDSTGNYGYT
j_gene: TRBJ1-2
v_gene: TRBV20-1

CDR3aa: ASSHGQGQWNEQF
j_gene: TRBJ2-1
v_gene: TRBV7-9

CDR3aa: SAREGWDLNTEAF
j_gene: TRBJ1-1
v_gene: TRBV20-1

CDR3aa: ASSYSRTGWYTEAF
j_gene: TRBJ1-1
v_gene: TRBV6-5

CDR3aa: ASSFNGWGSSYEQY
j_gene: TRBJ2-7
v_gene: TRBV12-3/TRBV12-4

CDR3aa: ASREGYRLQETQY
j_gene: TRBJ2-5
v_gene: TRBV11-2

CDR3aa: SSGGDATQY
j_gene: TRBJ2-5
v_gene: TRBV29-1

CDR3aa: ASSEAPSAY
j_gene: TRBJ2-5
v_gene: TRBV2

CDR3aa: ASSLASGDTQY
j_gene: TRBJ2-3
v_gene: TRBV12-3/TRBV12-4

CDR3aa: SASRQEESYGYT
j_gene: TRBJ1-2
v_gene: TRBV20-1

CDR3aa: ASSLVDRDTGELF
j_gene: TRBJ2-2
v_gene: TRBV11-2

CDR3aa: ASLRQNNEQF
j_gene: TRBJ2-1
v_gene: TRBV10-2

CDR3aa: SAGTRSDEQF
j_gene: TRBJ2-1
v_gene: TRBV20-1

CDR3aa: ASRPGLYKNNEQF
j_gene: TRBJ2-1
v_gene: TRBV5-1

CDR3aa: SARVADGVNEQF
j_gene: TRBJ2-1
v_gene: TRBV20-1

CDR3aa: ASSLDGSGVGANVLT
j_gene: TRBJ2-6
v_gene: TRBV5-1

CDR3aa: ASRPEGGLNTGELF
j_gene: TRBJ2-2
v_gene: TRBV4-2

CDR3aa: ASSFTGQTPIWNTGELF
j_gene: TRBJ2-2
v_gene: TRBV12-3/TRBV12-4

CDR3aa: ASLLAENTEAF
j_gene: TRBJ1-1
v_gene: TRBV2

CDR3aa: ASSLTPTGTATDTQY
j_gene: TRBJ2-3
v_gene: TRBV5-1

CDR3aa: SAINSLSGVWETQY
j_gene: TRBJ2-5
v_gene: TRBV20-1

CDR3aa: ASTGGSYNEQF
j_gene: TRBJ2-1
v_gene: TRBV5-1

CDR3aa: ASSVTFYEQY
j_gene: TRBJ2-7
v_gene: TRBV7-8

CDR3aa: ASSPTSMLNEKLF
j_gene: TRBJ1-4
v_gene: TRBV4-1

CDR3aa: SARDYEGGAYEQY
j_gene: TRBJ2-7
v_gene: TRBV20-1

CDR3aa: ASSRPGGVGTEAF
j_gene: TRBJ1-1
v_gene: TRBV3-1

CDR3aa: ATSDFGHDTDTQY
j_gene: TRBJ2-3
v_gene: TRBV24-1

CDR3aa: ASSYSSVQAQY
j_gene: TRBJ2-5
v_gene: TRBV6-6